This is a list of T cell receptor beta chains from one sample in a study of shared clonotypes between healthy human individuals. TCRdb keeps only in-frame clones here, not all; method: immunoSEQ multiplex PCR. The repertoire holds about 2 million clones, with about 94% as singletons. The sample taken for sequencing was naive CD8+ T cells sorted from blood. These receptors originate from a man aged 18-30 years in good health. CDR3s include the opening cysteine and the closing phenylalanine or tryptophan. The D gene is left open where the match is weak. Some rows have no size entry. The others give once, few or many, or a class for an expanded clone.

cdr3_aa,cdr3_nt,j_call,d_call,v_call,clone_size
CASSSGLVYNEQFF,TGTGCCAGCAGTTCAGGACTAGTCTACAATGAGCAGTTCTTC,TRBJ2-1,TRBD2,TRBV27,NA
CASSQVWSGTLDWYQETQYF,TGCGCCAGCAGCCAAGTGTGGTCCGGGACGCTTGATTGGTACCAAGAGACCCAGTACTTC,TRBJ2-5,NA,TRBV4-3,NA
CASSLANSGIGDTQYF,TGTGCCAGCAGCTTGGCCAACAGCGGGATAGGAGATACGCAGTATTTT,TRBJ2-3,TRBD2,TRBV5-6,NA
CASSARDRGGDTQYF,TGTGCCAGCAGTGCCCGGGACAGGGGAGGAGATACGCAGTATTTT,TRBJ2-3,TRBD1,TRBV28,once
CASSQGTGLQPQHF,TGCGCCAGCAGCCAAGGGACAGGACTTCAGCCCCAGCATTTT,TRBJ1-5,TRBD1,TRBV4-3,NA
CASSLELAGTLDTQYF,TGTGCCAGCAGCTTGGAACTAGCGGGGACACTAGATACGCAGTATTTT,TRBJ2-3,TRBD2,TRBV5-6,NA
CASSLDSDRIYEQYF,TGTGCCAGCAGCTTGGATTCGGACAGAATCTACGAGCAGTACTTC,TRBJ2-7,NA,TRBV5-5,NA
CASSLGGLGETQYF,TGTGCCAGCAGCCTGGGGGGCTTAGGAGAGACCCAGTACTTC,TRBJ2-5,NA,TRBV9,NA
CAWDREGYTF,TGTGCCTGGGACAGGGAAGGCTACACCTTC,TRBJ1-2,TRBD1,TRBV30,NA
CATSSDWDRVYEQFF,TGTGCCACCAGCAGCGATTGGGACAGGGTATATGAGCAGTTCTTC,TRBJ2-1,TRBD1,TRBV15,NA
CASSLEGRGPPTDTQYF,TGTGCCAGCAGCTTGGAAGGCAGGGGCCCACCTACAGATACGCAGTATTTT,TRBJ2-3,NA,TRBV5-4,once
CASSDGGRKAAPYEQYF,TGTGCCAGCAGCGACGGGGGTAGGAAAGCGGCCCCCTACGAGCAGTACTTC,TRBJ2-7,NA,TRBV13,NA
CASSPPDRGTNEKLFF,TGTGCCAGCAGCCCCCCGGACAGGGGAACTAATGAAAAACTGTTTTTT,TRBJ1-4,TRBD1,TRBV7-9,NA
CASHQGFRQPQHF,TGTGCCAGCCATCAGGGTTTTCGTCAGCCCCAGCATTTT,TRBJ1-5,NA,TRBV6-6,NA
CASSLGGQDYEQYF,TGTGCCAGCAGCTTAGGGGGACAAGATTACGAGCAGTACTTC,TRBJ2-7,NA,TRBV7-6,once
CASSGLAGGLHEQFF,TGTGCCAGCAGTGGACTAGCGGGAGGCTTACATGAGCAGTTCTTC,TRBJ2-1,TRBD2,TRBV2,once
CASSYGINTGELFF,TGTGCCAGCAGTTACGGGATAAACACCGGGGAGCTGTTTTTT,TRBJ2-2,NA,TRBV6-6,NA
CASSSGGGGAGELFF,TGTGCCAGCAGCTCCGGTGGGGGTGGCGCCGGGGAGCTGTTTTTT,TRBJ2-2,NA,TRBV9,NA
CASSLGDSPLHF,TGTGCCAGCAGCTTAGGGGACTCACCCCTCCACTTT,TRBJ1-6,NA,TRBV5-6,NA
CASSPKTWDRLYEQYF,TGTGCCAGCAGCCCCAAAACCTGGGACAGACTCTACGAGCAGTACTTC,TRBJ2-7,TRBD1,TRBV28,NA
CASSQPGADTQYF,TGCGCCAGCAGCCAACCAGGGGCAGATACGCAGTATTTT,TRBJ2-3,NA,TRBV5-1,NA
CASSIRLVGTSYKETQYF,TGTGCCAGTAGTATTAGGCTCGTCGGGACTAGCTATAAGGAGACCCAGTACTTC,TRBJ2-5,TRBD2,TRBV19,NA
CASSSTGGAAGELFF,TGTGCCAGCAGCTCGACAGGGGGCGCAGCCGGGGAGCTGTTTTTT,TRBJ2-2,TRBD1,TRBV13,NA
CASGDSGNSTDTQYF,TGTGCTAGTGGTGACAGCGGGAACAGCACAGATACGCAGTATTTT,TRBJ2-3,TRBD2,TRBV12-5,NA
CASSYSLAGGYNEQFF,TGTGCCAGCAGTTACTCTCTAGCGGGGGGGTACAATGAGCAGTTCTTC,TRBJ2-1,TRBD2,TRBV6-6,NA
CASSARDADTEAFF,TGTGCCAGCAGCGCGAGAGATGCGGACACTGAAGCTTTCTTT,TRBJ1-1,NA,TRBV9,NA
CASSETGLGGYTF,TGTGCCAGCAGTGAAACAGGGCTGGGAGGCTACACCTTC,TRBJ1-2,NA,TRBV6-1,NA
CSVRSGDHYGYTF,TGCAGCGTTCGCTCCGGGGACCACTATGGCTACACCTTC,TRBJ1-2,NA,TRBV29-1,NA
CATQSWGSNQPQHF,TGTGCCACCCAGTCCTGGGGGAGCAATCAGCCCCAGCATTTT,TRBJ1-5,NA,TRBV10-3,once
CASSYPADRLSYEQHF,TGTGCCAGCAGTTACCCGGCCGATCGACTCTCCTACGAGCAGCACTTC,TRBJ2-7,NA,TRBV6-6,NA
CASSTYYLGNTIYF,TGTGCCAGTTCCACATACTACTTGGGAAACACCATATATTTT,TRBJ1-3,NA,TRBV19,NA
CASSYSASSNQPQHF,TGTGCCAGCAGTTACTCGGCTAGTAGCAATCAGCCCCAGCATTTT,TRBJ1-5,NA,TRBV6-5,NA
CAWEEVGNEQFF,TGTGCCTGGGAGGAGGTAGGGAATGAGCAGTTCTTC,TRBJ2-1,NA,TRBV30,NA
CASSTLAGGPGMEDTQYF,TGTGCCAGCAGTACCTTAGCGGGAGGGCCGGGGATGGAAGATACGCAGTATTTT,TRBJ2-3,TRBD2,TRBV27,NA
CASSVTSGGALDTQYF,TGTGCCAGCAGCGTGACTAGCGGGGGGGCCTTGGATACGCAGTATTTT,TRBJ2-3,TRBD2,TRBV7-2,NA
CASFPGQGFNNSPLHF,TGTGCCAGCTTTCCGGGACAGGGATTTAATAATTCACCCCTCCACTTT,TRBJ1-6,TRBD1,TRBV6-6,NA
CASSFPGNTGELFF,TGTGCCAGCAGTTTCCCAGGGAACACCGGGGAGCTGTTTTTT,TRBJ2-2,NA,TRBV28,NA
CASSAQEAGGPVVDTQYF,TGTGCCAGCAGCGCCCAAGAGGCGGGAGGGCCGGTGGTAGATACGCAGTATTTT,TRBJ2-3,TRBD2,TRBV9,NA
CASSHHRREGPGLF,TGCGCCAGCAGCCACCACAGGCGGGAGGGCCCAGGGCTCTTC,TRBJ2-1,TRBD2,TRBV4-3,NA
CASSLGVQGEKLFF,TGTGCCAGCAGCTTAGGGGTGCAGGGGGAAAAACTGTTTTTT,TRBJ1-4,NA,TRBV7-9,NA
CASSYSPQGTYEQYF,TGTGCCAGCAGTTACTCGCCCCAGGGGACCTACGAGCAGTACTTC,TRBJ2-7,NA,TRBV6-5,NA
CASSLDIGSYEQYF,TGCGCCAGCAGCTTAGACATAGGATCCTACGAGCAGTACTTC,TRBJ2-7,NA,TRBV5-1,NA
CASSLSGNTDTQYF,TGTGCCAGCTCACTGAGCGGGAACACAGATACGCAGTATTTT,TRBJ2-3,TRBD2,TRBV18,NA
CASSQDYREGGYMNTEAFF,TGTGCCAGCAGCCAAGACTACCGGGAGGGAGGATACATGAACACTGAAGCTTTCTTT,TRBJ1-1,NA,TRBV14,NA
CAISERLAVDMSSYNEQFF,TGTGCCATCAGTGAGCGGCTAGCGGTAGACATGAGCTCCTACAATGAGCAGTTCTTC,TRBJ2-1,TRBD2,TRBV10-3,NA
CASSLQINEKLFF,TGTGCCAGCAGTTTACAGATTAATGAAAAACTGTTTTTT,TRBJ1-4,NA,TRBV27,NA
CASSFGQGTEQFF,TGTGCCAGCAGCTTTGGTCAGGGGACTGAGCAGTTCTTC,TRBJ2-1,NA,TRBV5-4,NA
CASKLRGSYGYTF,TGTGCCAGCAAGTTGAGGGGCTCGTATGGCTACACCTTC,TRBJ1-2,NA,TRBV27,once
CASSASGGNTGELFF,TGTGCCAGCAGCGCCAGCGGGGGGAACACCGGGGAGCTGTTTTTT,TRBJ2-2,TRBD2,TRBV9,once
CASSSRPGWSYNEQFF,TGTGCCAGTAGTAGTAGGCCGGGGTGGTCCTACAATGAGCAGTTCTTC,TRBJ2-1,NA,TRBV19,NA
CASSLGEGIYQPQHF,TGTGCCAGCAGCTTAGGAGAAGGGATATATCAGCCCCAGCATTTT,TRBJ1-5,NA,TRBV7-9,few